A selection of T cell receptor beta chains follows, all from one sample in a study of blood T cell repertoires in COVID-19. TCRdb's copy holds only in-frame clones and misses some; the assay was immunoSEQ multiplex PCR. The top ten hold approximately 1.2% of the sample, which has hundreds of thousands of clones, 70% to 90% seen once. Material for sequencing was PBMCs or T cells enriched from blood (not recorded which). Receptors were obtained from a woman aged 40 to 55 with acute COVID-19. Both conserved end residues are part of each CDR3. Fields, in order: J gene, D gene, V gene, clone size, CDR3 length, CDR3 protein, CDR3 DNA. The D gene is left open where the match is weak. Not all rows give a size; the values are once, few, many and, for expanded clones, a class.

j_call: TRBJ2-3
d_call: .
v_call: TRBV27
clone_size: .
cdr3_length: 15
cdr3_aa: CASSLRGGETDTQYF
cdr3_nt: TGTGCCAGCAGTTTAAGGGGCGGGGAGACAGATACGCAGTATTTT

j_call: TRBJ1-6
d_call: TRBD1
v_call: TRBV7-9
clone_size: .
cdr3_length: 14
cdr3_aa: CASSRTGYDSPLHF
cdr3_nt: TGTGCCAGCAGCCGGACAGGGTACGATTCACCCCTCCACTTT

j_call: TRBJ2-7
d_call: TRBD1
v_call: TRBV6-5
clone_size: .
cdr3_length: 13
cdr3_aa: CASSYSTGAEQYF
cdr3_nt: TGTGCCAGCAGTTACTCGACAGGGGCCGAGCAGTACTTC

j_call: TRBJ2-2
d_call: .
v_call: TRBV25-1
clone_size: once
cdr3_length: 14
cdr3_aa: CANVRPPNTGELFF
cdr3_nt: TGTGCCAACGTCAGGCCCCCGAACACCGGGGAGCTGTTTTTT

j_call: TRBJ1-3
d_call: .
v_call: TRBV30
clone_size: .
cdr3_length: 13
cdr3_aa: CAWYRLSSDTIYF
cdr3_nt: TGTGCCTGGTATCGACTTTCCTCGGACACCATATATTTT

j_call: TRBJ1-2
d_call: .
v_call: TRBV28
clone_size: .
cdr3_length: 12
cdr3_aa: CASSTTGLGYTF
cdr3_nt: TGTGCCAGCAGTACCACAGGGCTTGGCTACACCTTC

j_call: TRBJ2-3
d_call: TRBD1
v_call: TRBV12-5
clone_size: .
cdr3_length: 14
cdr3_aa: CASRDRGLSDTQYF
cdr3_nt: TGTGCTAGTAGGGACAGGGGTTTATCAGATACGCAGTATTTT

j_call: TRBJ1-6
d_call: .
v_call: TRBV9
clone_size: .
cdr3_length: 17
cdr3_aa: CASSVAALEGVGSPLHF
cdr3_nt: TGTGCCAGCAGCGTAGCTGCTTTGGAGGGCGTCGGTTCACCCCTCCACTTT

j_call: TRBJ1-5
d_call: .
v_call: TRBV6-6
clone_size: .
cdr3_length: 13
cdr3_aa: CASYYKEGQPQHF
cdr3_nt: TGTGCCAGTTATTACAAGGAGGGTCAGCCCCAGCATTTT

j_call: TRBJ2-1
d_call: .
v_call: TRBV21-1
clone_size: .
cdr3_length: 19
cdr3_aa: CASSKYGRRGGRRGNEQFF
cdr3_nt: TGTGCCAGCAGCAAATACGGACGGAGAGGCGGGAGACGAGGCAATGAGCAGTTCTTC

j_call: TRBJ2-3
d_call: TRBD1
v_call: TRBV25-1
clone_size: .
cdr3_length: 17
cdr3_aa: CASSEIPRDRGADTQYF
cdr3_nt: TGTGCCAGCAGTGAAATACCTCGGGACAGGGGTGCAGATACGCAGTATTTT

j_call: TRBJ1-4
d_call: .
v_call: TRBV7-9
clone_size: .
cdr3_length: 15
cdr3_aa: CASSLVAGSGEKLFF
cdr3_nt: TGTGCCAGCAGCTTAGTCGCGGGGTCTGGTGAAAAACTGTTTTTT

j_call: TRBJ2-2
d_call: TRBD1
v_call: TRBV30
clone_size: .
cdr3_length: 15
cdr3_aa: CAWIAGTGWAGELFF
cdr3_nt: TGTGCCTGGATCGCCGGGACAGGGTGGGCCGGGGAGCTGTTTTTT

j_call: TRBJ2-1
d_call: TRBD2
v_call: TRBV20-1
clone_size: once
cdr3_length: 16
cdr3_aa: CSASPIGRTVANEQFF
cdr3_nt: TGCAGTGCTAGTCCGATCGGGAGGACGGTGGCAAATGAGCAGTTCTTC